These 23 T cell receptor beta chains came from one sample sequenced in a study of CD8 T cell repertoires and HIV-1 epitope variants. Profiled with immunoSEQ multiplex PCR; TCRdb holds only in-frame clones, not every one. The sample holds tens of thousands of clones; 74% are singletons and the top ten take roughly 24%. Sequencing was done on a sample of uncultured baseline CD8+ T cells from peripheral blood mononuclear cells (PBMCs). The receptors here all came from a male donor with HIV.

The chain couples TRBV7-9 to TRBJ2-7; D may be TRBD1 (7 bases). Germline values: CDR1 SEHNR, CDR2 FQNEAQ (reference sequence). CDR3 size: 14 residues. Trimming cost V 5 bases and J 6 bases, with 17 bases left between them. CDR3 sequence: CASSRGRQGGEQYF. DNA of the CDR3: TGTGCCAGCAGCCGCGGGCGGCAGGGGGGCGAGCAGTACTTC.

The DNA for the CDR3 is TGTGCCAGCAGCTTAGATGACTACGAAGTCTACAATGAGCAGTTCTTC. Its protein is CASSLDDYEVYNEQFF. The chain couples TRBV11-2 to TRBJ2-1; D possibly corresponds to TRBD2 (5 bases). The CDR3 runs to 16 residues. Germline CDR1 SGHAT, CDR2 FQNNGV. V was trimmed by 0 bases and J by 3 bases, leaving 12 bases between them.

The gene calls are TRBV6-1 and TRBJ2-1, with 9 bases aligning to TRBD1. The CDR3 consists of 13 residues. V was clipped by 0 bases and J by 14 bases; unmatched bases: 5. Germline loops: CDR1 MNHNS, CDR2 SASEGT. CDR3 DNA sequence: TGTGCCAGCAGTGAAGCGCGGGGGACAGGGAAGTTCTTC. Translation gives CASSEARGTGKFF.

This sequence joins TRBV28 and TRBJ2-3; 8 nucleotides match TRBD1. The ends lost 6 bases at V and 1 base at J; junction bases unmatched: 9. CDR1 MDHEN and CDR2 SYDVKM come from the germline V gene. This CDR3 contains 16 residues. CDR3 amino acids: CASSIPQTGGTDTQYF. The CDR3 DNA is TGTGCCAGCAGCATTCCTCAGACAGGGGGCACAGATACGCAGTATTTT.

J is TRBJ2-5 and V is TRBV15, with 8 positions matching TRBD2. After removal of 0 bases from V and 2 bases from J, the junction contained 8 bases not matched to a gene. CDR3 length: 17 residues. CDR1 and CDR2 from the germline V gene are LNHNV and YYDKDF (reference sequence). CDR3 loop: CATSRDLASGGQETQYF. CDR3 in DNA: TGTGCCACCAGCAGAGATTTGGCCAGCGGGGGTCAAGAGACCCAGTACTTC.

Here the CDR3 DNA reads TGTGCCAGCAGCCAAGATCAAATAGATACGCAGTATTTT. It encodes CASSQDQIDTQYF. This chain links TRBV4-2 with TRBJ2-3; D not resolved. Germline V lookup: CDR1 LGHNA, CDR2 YNFKEQ. Trimming removed 0 bases at V and 5 bases at J, with 6 bases between. The CDR3 contains 13 residues.

This clone was seen a few times. Other DNA sequences in the same sample also yield this CDR3. V gene TRBV5-4 combines with J gene TRBJ1-2, with TRBD1 matching 7 bases. In germline, CDR1 is SGHNT, CDR2 YYREEE (reference sequence). J was trimmed by 8 bases and V by 0 bases; bases with no gene match: 4. CDR3 length: 13 residues. The CDR3 reads CASSLGQGDGYTF. Written as DNA, the CDR3 is TGTGCCAGCAGCTTGGGACAGGGTGACGGCTACACCTTC.

This clone has more than one count but fewer than ten. DNA of the CDR3: TGTGCCATCAGCGATATACTGGGCCCAGCGGACGAGCAGTACTTC. Its protein is CAISDILGPADEQYF. V and J are TRBV10-3 and TRBJ2-7; tentative D call: TRBD2 (5 bases). V was shortened by 6 bases and J by 5 bases, with 20 bases between the two germline ends. The CDR3 is made up of 15 amino acids. In germline, CDR1 is ENHRY, CDR2 SYGVKD.

The chain couples TRBV10-3 to TRBJ2-1, with 8 bases identical to TRBD2. CDR1 is ENHRY, CDR2 SYGVKD, per germline. The CDR3 sequence is 15 residues long. The junction had 9 bases not matched to a gene; V was cut back by 6 bases and J by 5 bases. The CDR3 DNA reads TGTGCCATCAGCAAACTAGCGGCCTCGGACAATGAGCAGTTCTTC. Protein product: CAISKLAASDNEQFF.

V gene TRBV2 combines with J gene TRBJ1-4; no definite D call. The CDR3 has 15 amino acids. Germline V CDR1 and CDR2: SNHLY, FYNNEI. The V and J ends lost 1 base and 4 bases respectively, with 10 bases between them. This CDR3 reads CASSEEWQSNEKLFF. CDR3 coding DNA: TGTGCCAGCAGTGAAGAGTGGCAGAGTAATGAAAAACTGTTTTTT. Full variable domain (missing parts from reference TRBV2 and TRBJ1-4): EPEVTQTPSHQVTQMGQEVILRCVPISNHLYFYWYRQILGQKVEFLVSFYNNEISEKSEIFDDQFSVERPDGSNFTLKIRSTKLEDSAMYFCASSEEWQSNEKLFFGSGTQLSVL.

The rearrangement uses TRBV7-2 and TRBJ2-1, with 9 bases identical to TRBD2. Germline V gene lookup returns CDR1 SGHTA and CDR2 FQGNSA. J was trimmed by 0 bases and V by 5 bases; bases with no gene match: 8. The CDR3 is 17 amino acids. The CDR3 is CASSPWTSVRSYNEQFF. CDR3 coding DNA: TGTGCCAGCAGCCCTTGGACTAGCGTTCGCTCCTACAATGAGCAGTTCTTC.

This clone was found a few times. V is TRBV7-6 and J is TRBJ1-5, with D unclear. The CDR3 totals 13 residues. Trimming took 5 bases from V and 9 from J, leaving 14 bases between them. The germline CDR1 and CDR2 sequences are SGHVS and FNYEAQ. CDR3 sequence (DNA): TGTGCCAGCAGCGCGGCTCCGGGTGGGCCCCAGCATTTT. Encoded protein: CASSAAPGGPQHF.

J is TRBJ2-5 and V is TRBV18; unclear D gene. This CDR3 is built from 14 residues. Trimming cost V 4 bases and J 0 bases, with 9 bases left between them. CDR1 is KGHSH, CDR2 LQKENI, per germline. The CDR3 nucleotides are TGTGCCAGCTCACTCGACGGATACCAAGAGACCCAGTACTTC. Its protein is CASSLDGYQETQYF.

The chain joins TRBV5-1 to TRBJ2-6, with 8 bases aligning to TRBD1. The J segment lost 4 bases and the V segment lost 4 bases, leaving 10 bases of the junction unmatched. Germline-derived CDR1 and CDR2 are SGHRS and YFSETQ. This CDR3 has 17 amino acids. The CDR3 here is CASSLRQGNSGANVLTF. For the CDR3, the DNA is TGCGCCAGCAGCCTAAGACAGGGGAATTCGGGGGCCAACGTCCTGACTTTC.

The genes are TRBV5-1 and TRBJ2-7; 9 bases line up with TRBD2. The trim removed 4 bases at V and 0 bases at J, leaving 8 bases unmatched. This CDR3 has 16 residues. Per germline, CDR1 SGHRS and CDR2 YFSETQ. In DNA, the CDR3 is TGCGCCAGCAGCCTGGGGGTTAGCGGGGGCTCCTACGAGCAGTACTTC. As protein: CASSLGVSGGSYEQYF.

The genes are TRBV30 and TRBJ1-4; the D is unclear. Germline V gene lookup returns CDR1 GTSNPN and CDR2 SVGIG (reference sequence). V shed 0 bases and J shed 4 bases, with 0 bases lying between them. There are 11 residues in the CDR3. This chain's CDR3 is CAWSVNEKLFF. In DNA, the CDR3 is TGTGCCTGGAGTGTTAATGAAAAACTGTTTTTT. The complete variable domain, with remaining parts taken from reference TRBV30 and TRBJ1-4, reads SQTIHQWPATLVQPVGSPLSLECTVEGTSNPNLYWYRQAAGRGLQLLFYSVGIGQISSEVPQNLSASRPQDRQFILSSKKLLLSDSGFYLCAWSVNEKLFFGSGTQLSVL.

This chain uses TRBV18 with TRBJ1-2, with 8 bases aligning to TRBD1. The germline CDR1 and CDR2 sequences are KGHSH and LQKENI. The CDR3 runs 14 residues. Trimming cost V 2 bases and J 2 bases; bases outside gene matches: 1. The CDR3 nucleotides read TGTGCCAGCTCACCAGACAGGGGCAACTATGGCTACACCTTC. Its translation is CASSPDRGNYGYTF.

The chain employs TRBV2 and TRBJ1-5; no reliable D call. Trimming took off 4 bases at V and 0 bases at J, with 13 bases between the two ends. Germline lookup yields CDR1 SNHLY and CDR2 FYNNEI. The CDR3 totals 16 residues. The CDR3 is CASSGQGGYSNQPQHF. The CDR3 nucleotides read TGTGCCAGCAGTGGGCAAGGCGGATATAGCAATCAGCCCCAGCATTTT.

The chain recombines TRBV5-1 with TRBJ1-3, with D perhaps TRBD1 (5 bases). Looked up from germline, CDR1 is SGHRS and CDR2 is YFSETQ. The germline V and J ends were trimmed by 0 bases and 9 bases, with 16 bases remaining between them. The CDR3 consists of 15 residues. CDR3 amino acids: CASSLGQGPLGTIYF. For the CDR3, the DNA is TGCGCCAGCAGCTTGGGGCAGGGCCCTCTTGGCACCATATATTTT.

This clone was counted between two and nine times. This CDR3 reads CSAREENTF. DNA of the CDR3: TGCAGTGCTAGAGAAGAAAACACCTTC. V usage is TRBV20-1 and J usage is TRBJ1-2; no reliable D call. The V and J ends lost 0 bases and 12 bases respectively, with 5 bases between them. Germline CDR1 is DFQATT and CDR2 is SNEGSKA (reference sequence). This CDR3 spans 9 amino acids.

V gene TRBV5-1 combines with J gene TRBJ2-5, with 7 bases identical to TRBD1. The germline CDR1 and CDR2 sequences are SGHRS and YFSETQ. CDR3 length equals 14 residues. V shed 0 bases, J shed 2 bases, and the junction held 1 base outside the gene matches. The CDR3 reads CASSLGTGQETQYF. DNA for the CDR3: TGCGCCAGCAGCTTGGGGACAGGACAAGAGACCCAGTACTTC.

The CDR3 is CASGLYNLPDTQYF. DNA for the CDR3: TGTGCTAGTGGTTTGTATAACTTGCCGGATACGCAGTATTTT. The V call is TRBV12-5, the J call TRBJ2-3; D gene ambiguous. Germline CDR1 reads LGHNT; CDR2 reads FRNRAP. V shed 2 bases and J shed 6 bases, with 12 bases lying between them. The CDR3 covers 14 residues.

This chain links TRBV5-1 with TRBJ2-7; 8 bases match TRBD1. After removal of 4 bases from V and 0 bases from J, the junction contained 6 bases not matched to a gene. This CDR3 region has 15 residues. Germline V lookup: CDR1 SGHRS, CDR2 YFSETQ. The CDR3 region has the DNA TGCGCCAGCAGCCCGGACAGGGTCAGCTCCTACGAGCAGTACTTC. The encoded protein is CASSPDRVSSYEQYF.